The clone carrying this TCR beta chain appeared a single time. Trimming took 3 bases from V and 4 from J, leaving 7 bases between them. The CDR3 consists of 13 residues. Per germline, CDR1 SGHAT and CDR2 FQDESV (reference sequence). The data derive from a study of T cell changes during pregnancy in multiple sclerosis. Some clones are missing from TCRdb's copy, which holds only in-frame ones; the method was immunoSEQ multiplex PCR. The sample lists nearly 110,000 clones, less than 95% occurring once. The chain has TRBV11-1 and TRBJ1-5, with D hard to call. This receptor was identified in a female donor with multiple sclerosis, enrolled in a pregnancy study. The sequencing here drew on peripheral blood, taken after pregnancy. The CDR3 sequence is CASSFGRNQPQHF. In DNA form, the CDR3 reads TGTGCCAGCAGCTTTGGGAGGAATCAGCCCCAGCATTTT.